This T cell receptor beta chain was sequenced during a study of STAT5B mutations in CD4+ large granular lymphocyte leukemia. A note on this clone: Its antigen is undetermined.

CD4+ T-LGLL patients came from Padova, Helsinki and Shinshu hematology units. Either unselected PBMC or bead-purified CD4+, CD4+CD8+, CD57+ or CD56+ cells were sequenced. The CDR3 extends over 16 amino acids. Germline V CDR1 and CDR2: SEHNR, FQNEAQ (reference sequence). Trimming took 2 bases from V and 5 from J; bases not matched to a gene: 4. Whole-study findings and limits: TRBV06-family usage was enriched in top patient clones (8/27) versus controls (2/35). Without putative leukemic clones, patient CD4-sorted repertoires remained more clonal than healthy CD4+ repertoires.

The repertoire was sequenced with immunoSEQ multiplex PCR; TCRdb's copy has only in-frame clones and lacks some. The profile shows about 3,600 clones, roughly three quarters of them singletons. J is TRBJ2-2 and V is TRBV7-9, with 11 bases identical to TRBD1. The sample taken for sequencing was PBMCs. This TCR came from a man aged 60 to 75 with CD4+ T-cell large granular lymphocyte leukemia. CDR3 sequence reads: CASSLPGQGATGELFF. In DNA, the CDR3 is TGTGCCAGCAGCTTACCAGGACAGGGGGCTACCGGGGAGCTGTTTTTT. Full variable domain (outside the CDR3, taken from reference TRBV7-9 and TRBJ2-2): DTGVSQNPRHKITKRGQNVTFRCDPISEHNRLYWYRQTLGQGPEFLTYFQNEAQLEKSRLLSDRFSAERPKGSFSTLEIQRTEQGDSAMYLCASSLPGQGATGELFFGEGSRLTVL.